This TCR beta chain was identified in a study of control samples from healthy donors and cancer patients. Germline assignment: CDR1 SGHAT and CDR2 FQNNGV. V lost 5 bases, J lost 6 bases, and 9 bases stayed unmatched. The CDR3 totals 15 residues. Some clones are missing from TCRdb's copy, which holds only in-frame ones; the method was immunoSEQ multiplex PCR. The sample holds 130,000 or so clones; 75% to 95% are singletons and the top ten take 2% to 3%. Sequencing used blood. The gene calls are TRBV11-2 and TRBJ2-1, with 8 nucleotides matching TRBD1. This TCR came from a man in his forties in good health. The CDR3 DNA sequence: TGTGCCAGCAGCCGCACCCGGGACAGGCTCAATGAGCAGTTCTTC. Its protein product is CASSRTRDRLNEQFF. The full variable domain, completed using reference TRBV11-2 and TRBJ2-1, is EAGVAQSPRYKIIEKRQSVAFWCNPISGHATLYWYQQILGQGPKLLIQFQNNGVVDDSQLPKDRFSAERLKGVDSTLKIQPAKLEDSAVYLCASSRTRDRLNEQFFGPGTRLTVL.